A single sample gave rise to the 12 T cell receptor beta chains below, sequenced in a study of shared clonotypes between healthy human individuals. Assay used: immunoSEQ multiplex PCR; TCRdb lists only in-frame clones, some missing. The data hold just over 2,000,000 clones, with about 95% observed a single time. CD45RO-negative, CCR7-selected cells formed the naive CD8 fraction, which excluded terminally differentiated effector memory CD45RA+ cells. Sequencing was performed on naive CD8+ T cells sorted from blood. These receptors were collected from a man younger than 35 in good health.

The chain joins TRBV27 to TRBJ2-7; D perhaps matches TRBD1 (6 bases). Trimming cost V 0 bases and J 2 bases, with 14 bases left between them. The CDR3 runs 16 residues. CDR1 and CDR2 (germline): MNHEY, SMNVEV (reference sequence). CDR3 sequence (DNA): TGTGCCAGCAGTTTATCGGGGGCAGGGTACCCCTACGAGCAGTACTTC. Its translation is CASSLSGAGYPYEQYF.

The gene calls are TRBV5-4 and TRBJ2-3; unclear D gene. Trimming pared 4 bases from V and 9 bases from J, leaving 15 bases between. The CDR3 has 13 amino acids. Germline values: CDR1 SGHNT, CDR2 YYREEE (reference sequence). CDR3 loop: CASSLLAQDTQYF. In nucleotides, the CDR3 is TGTGCCAGCAGCCTGCTCGCTCAGGACACGCAGTATTTT. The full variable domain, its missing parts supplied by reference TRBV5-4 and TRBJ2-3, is ETGVTQSPTHLIKTRGQQVTLRCSSQSGHNTVSWYQQALGQGPQFIFQYYREEENGRGNFPPRFSGLQFPNYSSELNVNALELDDSALYLCASSLLAQDTQYFGPGTRLTVL.

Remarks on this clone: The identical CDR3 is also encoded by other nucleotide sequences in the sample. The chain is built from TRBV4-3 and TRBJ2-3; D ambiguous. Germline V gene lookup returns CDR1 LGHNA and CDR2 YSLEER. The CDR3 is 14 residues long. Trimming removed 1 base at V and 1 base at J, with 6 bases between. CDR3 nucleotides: TGCGCCAGCAGCCAAGGTGTCGGCACAGATACGCAGTATTTT. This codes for CASSQGVGTDTQYF.

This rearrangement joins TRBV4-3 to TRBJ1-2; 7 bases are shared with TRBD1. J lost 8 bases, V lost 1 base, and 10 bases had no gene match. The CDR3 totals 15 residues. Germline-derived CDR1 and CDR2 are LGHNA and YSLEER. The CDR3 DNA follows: TGCGCCAGCAGCCAAGGAACAGGGGAAGATTGGGGCTACACCTTC. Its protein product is CASSQGTGEDWGYTF.

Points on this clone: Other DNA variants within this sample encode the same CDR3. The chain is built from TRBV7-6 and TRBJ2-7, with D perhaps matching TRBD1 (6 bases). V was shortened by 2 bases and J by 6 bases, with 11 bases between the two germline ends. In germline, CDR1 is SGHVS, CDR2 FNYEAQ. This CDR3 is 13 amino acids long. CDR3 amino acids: CASSLSGGGEQYF. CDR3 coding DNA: TGTGCCAGCAGCTTATCTGGGGGCGGCGAGCAGTACTTC.

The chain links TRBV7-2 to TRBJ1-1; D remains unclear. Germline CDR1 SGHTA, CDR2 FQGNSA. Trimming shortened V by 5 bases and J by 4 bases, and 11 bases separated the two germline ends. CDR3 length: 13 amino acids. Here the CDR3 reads CASSRGWGTEAFF. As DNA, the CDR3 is TGTGCCAGCAGCCGAGGGTGGGGCACTGAAGCTTTCTTT.

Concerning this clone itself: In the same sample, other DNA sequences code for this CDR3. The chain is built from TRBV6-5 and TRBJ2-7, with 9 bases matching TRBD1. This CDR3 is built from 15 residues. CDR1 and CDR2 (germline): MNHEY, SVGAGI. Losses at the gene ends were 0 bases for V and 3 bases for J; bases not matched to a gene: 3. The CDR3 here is CASSYSKGQGYEQYF. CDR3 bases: TGTGCCAGCAGTTACTCGAAGGGACAGGGCTACGAGCAGTACTTC.

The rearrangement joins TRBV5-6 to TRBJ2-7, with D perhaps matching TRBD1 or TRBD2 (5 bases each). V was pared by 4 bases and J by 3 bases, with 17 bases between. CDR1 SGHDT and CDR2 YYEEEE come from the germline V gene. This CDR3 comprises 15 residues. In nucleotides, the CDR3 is TGTGCCAGCAGCCCCCGGGGTAGGGGCCTCTACGAGCAGTACTTC. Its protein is CASSPRGRGLYEQYF.

DNA for the CDR3: TGTGCCAGCAGCTTGGGGACAGGGGAATTGAGCACAGATACGCAGTATTTT. Its protein is CASSLGTGELSTDTQYF. The rearrangement uses TRBV7-8 and TRBJ2-3; 10 bases agree with TRBD1. The CDR3 loop spans 17 amino acids. After removal of 3 bases from V and 0 bases from J, the junction contained 6 bases not matched to a gene. Germline values: CDR1 SGHVS, CDR2 FQNEAQ.

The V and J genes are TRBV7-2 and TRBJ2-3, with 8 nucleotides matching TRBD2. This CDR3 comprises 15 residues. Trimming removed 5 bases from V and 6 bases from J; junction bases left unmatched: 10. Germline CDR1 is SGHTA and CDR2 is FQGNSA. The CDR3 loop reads CASSHSTSVADTQYF. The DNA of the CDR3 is TGTGCCAGCAGCCACTCGACTAGCGTGGCGGATACGCAGTATTTT.

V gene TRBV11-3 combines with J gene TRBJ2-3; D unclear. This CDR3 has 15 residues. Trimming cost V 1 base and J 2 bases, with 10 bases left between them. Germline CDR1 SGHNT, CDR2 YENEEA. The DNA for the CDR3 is TGTGCCAGCAGCTTAGGGGGTAGCACCACAGATACGCAGTATTTT. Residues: CASSLGGSTTDTQYF.

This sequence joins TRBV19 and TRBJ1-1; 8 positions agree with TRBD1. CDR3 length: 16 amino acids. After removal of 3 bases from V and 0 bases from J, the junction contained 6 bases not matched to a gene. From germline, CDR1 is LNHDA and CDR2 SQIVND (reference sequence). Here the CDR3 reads CASSIMDRVMNTEAFF. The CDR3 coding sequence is TGTGCCAGTAGTATTATGGACAGGGTCATGAACACTGAAGCTTTCTTT.